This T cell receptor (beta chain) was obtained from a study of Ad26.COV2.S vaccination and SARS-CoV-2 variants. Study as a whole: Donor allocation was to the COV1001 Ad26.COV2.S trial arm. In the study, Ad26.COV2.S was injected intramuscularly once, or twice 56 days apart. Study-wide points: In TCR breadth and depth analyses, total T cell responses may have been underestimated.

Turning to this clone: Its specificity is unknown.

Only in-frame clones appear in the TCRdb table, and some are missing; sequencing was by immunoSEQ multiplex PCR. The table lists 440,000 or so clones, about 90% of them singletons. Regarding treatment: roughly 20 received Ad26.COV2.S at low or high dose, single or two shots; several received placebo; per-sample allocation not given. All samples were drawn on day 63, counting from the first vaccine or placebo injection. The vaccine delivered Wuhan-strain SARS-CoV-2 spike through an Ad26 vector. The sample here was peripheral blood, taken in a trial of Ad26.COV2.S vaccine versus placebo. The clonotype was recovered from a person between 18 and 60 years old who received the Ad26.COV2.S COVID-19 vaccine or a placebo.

The CDR3 DNA reads as TGTGCCAGCAGTTACTCGCGGCAGGGGTATTCCTACGAGCAGTACTTC. Translating gives CASSYSRQGYSYEQYF. The rearrangement uses TRBV6-6 and TRBJ2-7, with D tentatively TRBD1 (6 bases). Germline loops: CDR1 MNHNY, CDR2 SVGAGI (reference sequence). This CDR3 has 16 residues. V lost 0 bases to trimming and J lost 1 base, with 13 bases between them.